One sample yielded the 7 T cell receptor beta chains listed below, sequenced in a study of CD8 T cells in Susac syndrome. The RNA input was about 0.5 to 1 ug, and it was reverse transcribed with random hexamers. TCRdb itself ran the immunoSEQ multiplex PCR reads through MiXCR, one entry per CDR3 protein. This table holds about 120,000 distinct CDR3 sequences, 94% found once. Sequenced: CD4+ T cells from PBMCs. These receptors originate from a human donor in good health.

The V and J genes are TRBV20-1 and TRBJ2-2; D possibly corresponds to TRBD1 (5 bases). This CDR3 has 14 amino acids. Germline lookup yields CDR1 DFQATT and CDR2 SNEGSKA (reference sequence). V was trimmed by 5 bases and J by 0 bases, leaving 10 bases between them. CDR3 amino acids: CSASDSPNTGELFF. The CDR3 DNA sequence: TGCAGTGCTTCTGACAGCCCGAACACCGGGGAGCTGTTTTTT.

CDR3 sequence reads: CTSSQDMGQETQYF. CDR3 DNA sequence: TGCACCAGCAGCCAAGACATGGGGCAAGAGACCCAGTACTTC. The chain joins TRBV1 to TRBJ2-5. TRBV1 is termed a pseudogene. The CDR3 spans 14 residues.

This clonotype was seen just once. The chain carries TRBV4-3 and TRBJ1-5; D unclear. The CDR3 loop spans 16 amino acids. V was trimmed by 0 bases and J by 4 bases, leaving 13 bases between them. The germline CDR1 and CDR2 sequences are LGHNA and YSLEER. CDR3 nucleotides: TGCGCCAGCAGCCAAGATCCGGCAGGTCGGAATCAGCCCCAGCATTTT. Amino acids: CASSQDPAGRNQPQHF.

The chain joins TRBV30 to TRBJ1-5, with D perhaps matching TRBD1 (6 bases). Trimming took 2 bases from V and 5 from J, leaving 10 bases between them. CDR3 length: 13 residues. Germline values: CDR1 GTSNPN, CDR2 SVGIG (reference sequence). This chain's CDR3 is CAWSRQADQPQHF. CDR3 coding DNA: TGTGCCTGGAGTAGACAGGCTGATCAGCCCCAGCATTTT.

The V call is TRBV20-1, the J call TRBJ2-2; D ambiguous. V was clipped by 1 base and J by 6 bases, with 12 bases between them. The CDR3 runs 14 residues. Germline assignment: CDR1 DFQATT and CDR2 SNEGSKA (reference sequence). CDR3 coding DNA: TGCAGTGCTAGAGCTTTGGCCTACCCCGGGGAGCTGTTTTTT. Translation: CSARALAYPGELFF.

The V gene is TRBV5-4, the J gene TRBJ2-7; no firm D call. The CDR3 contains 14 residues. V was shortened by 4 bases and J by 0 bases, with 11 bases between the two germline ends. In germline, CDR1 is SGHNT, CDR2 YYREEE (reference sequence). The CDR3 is CASSDKQSSYEQYF. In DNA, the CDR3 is TGTGCCAGCAGCGACAAACAGAGCTCCTACGAGCAGTACTTC.

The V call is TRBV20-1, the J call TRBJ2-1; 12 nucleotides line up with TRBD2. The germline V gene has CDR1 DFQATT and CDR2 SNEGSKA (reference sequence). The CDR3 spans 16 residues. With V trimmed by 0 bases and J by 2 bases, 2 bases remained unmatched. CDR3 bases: TGCAGTGCTAGAGATGCTAGCGGGAGGGCCTACAATGAGCAGTTCTTC. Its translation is CSARDASGRAYNEQFF.